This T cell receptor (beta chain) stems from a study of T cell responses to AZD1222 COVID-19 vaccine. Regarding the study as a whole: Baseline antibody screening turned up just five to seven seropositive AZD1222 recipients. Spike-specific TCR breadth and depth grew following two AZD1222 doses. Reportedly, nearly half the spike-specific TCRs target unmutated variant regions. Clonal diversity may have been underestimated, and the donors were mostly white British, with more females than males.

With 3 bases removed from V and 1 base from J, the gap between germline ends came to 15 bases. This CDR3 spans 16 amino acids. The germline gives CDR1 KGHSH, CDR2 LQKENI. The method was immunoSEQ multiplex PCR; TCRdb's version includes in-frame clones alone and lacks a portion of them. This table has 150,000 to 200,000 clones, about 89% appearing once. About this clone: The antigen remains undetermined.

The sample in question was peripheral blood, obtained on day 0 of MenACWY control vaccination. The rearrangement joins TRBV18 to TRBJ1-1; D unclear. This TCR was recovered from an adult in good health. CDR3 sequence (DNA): TGTGCCAGCTCACCGGGTCTGGCCAATACGAACACTGAAGCTTTCTTT. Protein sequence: CASSPGLANTNTEAFF.